A selection of T cell receptor beta chains follows, all from one sample in a study of blood T cell repertoires in COVID-19. Sequencing was performed with immunoSEQ multiplex PCR; in TCRdb, only in-frame clones are kept and a portion is missing. The sample shows a few hundred thousand clones, about 88% of them seen only once. The sample consisted of PBMCs or T cells enriched from blood (not recorded which). These receptors were taken from a woman between 55 and 75 years old in a cohort exposed to, infected with or recovered from COVID-19 (not recorded which). The CDR3 runs from the conserved cysteine through the conserved F or W. A D gene is named only where the DNA matches it firmly. Clone size is shown for a subset of rows, as once, few, many or a class of expanded clone.

j_call d_call clone_size v_call cdr3_aa cdr3_nt
TRBJ2-1 TRBD1 - TRBV30 CAQTPGQGSHEQFF TGTGCCCAAACTCCGGGACAGGGATCCCATGAGCAGTTCTTC
TRBJ1-5 TRBD1 - TRBV28 CASSPQGARNQPQHF TGTGCCAGCAGTCCTCAGGGGGCGCGGAATCAGCCCCAGCATTTT
TRBJ1-4 - - TRBV7-9 CASRTTRGTNEKLFF TGTGCCAGCAGGACGACCAGGGGAACTAATGAAAAACTGTTTTTT
TRBJ2-7 TRBD2 - TRBV7-6 CASSSQGLADSYEQYF TGTGCCAGCAGCTCTCAAGGACTAGCGGATTCCTACGAGCAGTACTTC
TRBJ2-6 TRBD1 - TRBV7-2 CASSRTGAGANVLTF TGTGCCAGCAGCAGGACAGGAGCCGGGGCCAACGTCCTGACTTTC
TRBJ2-1 TRBD2 once TRBV28 CASSPGLAGLSSYNEQFF TGTGCCAGCAGTCCTGGACTAGCGGGTCTGAGCTCCTACAATGAGCAGTTCTTC
TRBJ1-5 - - TRBV19 CASSIGQGYNQPQHF TGTGCCAGTAGTATAGGGCAGGGTTATAATCAGCCCCAGCATTTT
TRBJ2-1 TRBD2 - TRBV3-1/TRBV3-2 CASSQGLAGTEQFF TGTGCCAGCAGCCAAGGGCTAGCGGGAACTGAGCAGTTCTTC
TRBJ1-5 - - TRBV27 CASSLSRGIQPQHF TGTGCCAGCAGTTTATCGAGAGGAATTCAGCCCCAGCATTTT
TRBJ1-5 TRBD1 - TRBV27 CASSLTGGDHSNQPQHF TGTGCCAGCAGCTTGACAGGGGGGGATCATAGCAATCAGCCCCAGCATTTT
TRBJ1-4 TRBD1 - TRBV7-2 CASSPTGGLVEKLFF TGTGCCAGCAGCCCCACAGGGGGCTTGGTTGAAAAACTGTTTTTT
TRBJ1-2 - - TRBV7-2 CASSSGILTILNYGYTF TGTGCCAGCAGCTCCGGGATACTAACGATACTTAACTATGGCTACACCTTC
TRBJ1-5 TRBD1 once TRBV19 CASSGGQAYSNQPQHF TGTGCCAGTAGTGGGGGACAGGCTTATAGCAATCAGCCCCAGCATTTT
TRBJ2-3 TRBD1 - TRBV6-5 CASTPRGITDTQYF TGTGCCAGCACCCCCAGGGGGATCACAGATACGCAGTATTTT